This T cell receptor beta chain was captured by sequencing in a study of shared clonotypes between healthy human individuals. Study-level findings and limits: Tissue TCR repertoires likely differ from these blood-only repertoires. Lower generation probabilities were found for non-shared clonotypes than for those shared by all four donors.

Tens of thousands of T cell genomes, or approximately 0.2 ug DNA, went into the sorted-subset replicate PCRs. In the study's own analysis: Junction-only sequences without quality scores were provided by ImmunoSEQ, so filtering was different. TCRdb's copy holds only in-frame clones and misses some; the assay was immunoSEQ multiplex PCR. V, J and clone size are those of that table, while D and trimming were read from the DNA. The data hold roughly 2.1 million clones, with about 92% observed a single time. Naive CD8 cells lacked CD45RO, underwent positive selection for CCR7 and left out terminally differentiated effector memory CD45RA+ cells. As to this clone: Its antigen is not known.

The receptor's source is a man aged 18-30 years in good health. Some clones in this sample may be carry-over from other donors' samples. The sample comprised naive CD8+ T cells from PBMCs.

In nucleotides, the CDR3 is TGTGCCAGCAGCCTATGGGCCGGGACTCCTCTGTTTTTT. Translated: CASSLWAGTPLFF. This chain connects TRBV5-5 to TRBJ1-4; D perhaps matches TRBD1 (5 bases). The CDR3 has 13 residues. Germline V gives CDR1 SGHKS, CDR2 YYEKEE (reference sequence). Trimming cost V 4 bases and J 14 bases, with 18 bases left between them.